The sequence of this T cell receptor beta chain was determined in a study of cytomegalovirus exposure and HLA in healthy donors. Findings of the study overall: Researchers reportedly found TCR beta sequences accurately predicted most subjects' HLA-A and HLA-B alleles. For presence/absence analyses, sequencing depth was assumed to be roughly uniform across donors. Several of the most significant clusters were apparently associated with common viral pathogens in a later analysis.

Primers for the PCR totalled 60 Vbeta and 13 Jbeta. Libraries were prepared by immunoSEQ multiplex PCR; TCRdb keeps only in-frame clonotypes and omits some of them. This sample has roughly 190,000 clones, with around four fifths found just once. The germline gives CDR1 SGDLS, CDR2 YYNGEE. This CDR3 contains 17 residues. With 2 bases removed from V and 5 bases from J, the gap between germline ends came to 23 bases. As to this clone: The antigen is not known.

This chain connects TRBV9 to TRBJ2-7, with a weak D call TRBD1 (5 bases). Sequencing was performed on PBMCs. The source of this sequence is a woman between 35 and 50 years old in good health and CMV-seronegative. This chain's CDR3 is CASSVQGSASVAHEQYF. In nucleotides, the CDR3 is TGTGCCAGCAGCGTTCAGGGTTCGGCGTCGGTTGCGCACGAGCAGTACTTC.